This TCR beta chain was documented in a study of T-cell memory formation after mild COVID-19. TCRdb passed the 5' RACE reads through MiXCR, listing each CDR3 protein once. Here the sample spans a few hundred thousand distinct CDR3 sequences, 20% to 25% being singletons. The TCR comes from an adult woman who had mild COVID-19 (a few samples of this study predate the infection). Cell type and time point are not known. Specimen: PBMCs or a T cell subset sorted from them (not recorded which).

The CDR3 nucleotides are TGTGCCATCAGTAACGGGGTTTCCTACGAGCAGTACTTC. Translated, it gives CAISNGVSYEQYF. The chain is built from TRBV10-3 and TRBJ2-7, with D possibly matching TRBD2 (5 bases). CDR1 and CDR2 from the germline V gene are ENHRY and SYGVKD. The CDR3 runs 13 residues. Between the trimmed V and J ends, which lost 5 bases and 1 base, there was a span of 9 bases.